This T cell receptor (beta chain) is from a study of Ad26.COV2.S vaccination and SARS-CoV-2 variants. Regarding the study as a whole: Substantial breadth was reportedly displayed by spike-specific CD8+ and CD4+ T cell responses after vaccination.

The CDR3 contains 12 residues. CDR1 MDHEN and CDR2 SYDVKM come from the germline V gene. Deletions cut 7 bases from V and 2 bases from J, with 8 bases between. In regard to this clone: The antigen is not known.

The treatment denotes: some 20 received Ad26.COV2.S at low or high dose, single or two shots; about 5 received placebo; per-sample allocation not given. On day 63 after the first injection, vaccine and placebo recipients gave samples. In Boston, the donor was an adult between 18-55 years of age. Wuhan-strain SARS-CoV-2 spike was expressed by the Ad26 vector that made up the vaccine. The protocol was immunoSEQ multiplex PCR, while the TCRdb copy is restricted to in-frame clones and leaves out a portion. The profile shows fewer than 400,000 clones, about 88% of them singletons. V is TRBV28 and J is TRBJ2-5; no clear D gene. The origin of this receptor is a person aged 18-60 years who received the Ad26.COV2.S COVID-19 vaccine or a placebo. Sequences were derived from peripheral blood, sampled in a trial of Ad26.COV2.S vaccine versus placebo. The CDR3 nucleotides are TGTGCCAGCACTGGGCAGCAAGAGACCCAGTACTTC. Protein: CASTGQQETQYF.